This T cell receptor (beta chain) was sequenced in a study of blood T cell repertoires in COVID-19. Across the study: Whether acute or convalescent, the COVID-19 samples came from the United States, Italy and Spain. Sources were T cells, B-cell-depleted T cells, or PBMCs; the material itself was cDNA or gDNA.

Per the study methods: Counts of nucleated cells, estimated from reference gene primer amplification, were obtained. Sequenced by immunoSEQ multiplex PCR; TCRdb stores in-frame clones only, minus some. That table gives V, J and clone size, and the DNA gave D and trimming. The top ten hold around an eighth of the sample, which has a few hundred thousand clones, roughly 83% seen once. The germline V gene encodes CDR1 MNHEY and CDR2 SMNVEV (reference sequence). The CDR3 spans 16 residues. Germline trimming cut 0 bases from V and 0 bases from J; bases unmatched to any gene: 2. The receptor comes from an elderly man with acute or convalescent COVID-19. This rearrangement joins TRBV27 to TRBJ1-3; 7 bases map to TRBD1. Source material: peripheral blood. CDR3 region: CASSLSGTDSGNTIYF. The DNA for the CDR3 is TGTGCCAGCAGTTTATCCGGGACAGACTCTGGAAACACCATATATTTT.